This T cell receptor (beta chain) was sequenced during a study of OX40 agonist ivuxolimab in advanced cancers. This clone was observed a few times. Its antigen is not known. Study conclusions and caveats: Within 6 weeks, CD4+ and CD8+ blood T cells expanded clonally at 0.1 to 3.0 mg/kg. Expansion of clones was among the lowest in partial responders at 0.1-3.0 mg/kg.

This CDR3 contains 15 residues. CDR1 MDHEN and CDR2 SYDVKM come from the germline V gene. V gave up 7 bases and J gave up 0 bases, with 10 bases separating them. Sequenced by immunoSEQ multiplex PCR; TCRdb stores in-frame clones only, minus some. The table has fewer than 25,000 clones, roughly four fifths seen once; the top ten hold about 50%. The rearrangement links TRBV28 to TRBJ2-6, with a possible D match to TRBD1 (6 bases). This sequence was found in an adult with an advanced solid tumor such as melanoma, head and neck, liver or kidney cancer. The material was CD4+ or CD8+ T cells sorted from blood, obtained in a trial of the OX40 agonist ivuxolimab. The CDR3 DNA reads as TGTGCCAGCATAACAGGGTTCTCTGGGGCCAACGTCCTGACTTTC. This codes for CASITGFSGANVLTF.